This T cell receptor beta chain comes out of a study of blood T cell repertoires in COVID-19. The wider study: Nucleic acid was either cDNA or gDNA, and it came from T cells, B-cell-depleted T cells, or PBMCs.

The ends were cut back, 1 base at V and 3 bases at J, with 8 bases in the middle. This CDR3 region has 14 residues. Germline CDR1 reads LGHDT; CDR2 reads YNNKEL (reference sequence). Repertoires were generated with immunoSEQ multiplex PCR, while TCRdb's copy carries only in-frame clones and drops some. The table has 120,000 or so clones, around 85% seen once. This TCR was sampled from a young man with COVID-19, enrolled during active disease. V usage is TRBV3-1 (or the pseudogene TRBV3-2) and J usage is TRBJ2-3, with D uncertain. Sequencing was performed on peripheral blood. The CDR3 nucleotides are TGTGCCAGCAGCCAAGGGGCTATAACAGATACGCAGTATTTT. It is translated as CASSQGAITDTQYF.